These 17 T cell receptor beta chains share one sample of origin, sequenced in a study of T cell repertoires in cytomegalovirus infection. TCRdb re-called the reads through MiXCR, storing one row per CDR3 protein. In the table there are a few hundred thousand distinct CDR3 sequences, around 30% of which are singletons. The antigens for these receptors are not known. Material: cultured PBMCs, obtained from culture after CMV antigen stimulation. The receptor source for this set is a human donor in good health (CMV status not recorded). Some clones in this sample may be carry-over from other donors' samples.

This clonotype was counted only a few times. V usage is TRBV11-2 and J usage is TRBJ2-1; 8 bases agree with TRBD2. The V gene end was trimmed by 4 bases and the J gene end by 5 bases; junction bases not matched to a gene: 7. This CDR3 comprises 15 residues. CDR1 is SGHAT and CDR2 is FQNNGV in the germline V gene. The chain's CDR3 is CASSSPGLGHNEQFF. The CDR3 DNA is TGTGCCAGCAGCTCGCCGGGACTAGGTCACAATGAGCAGTTCTTC.

The table lists this clonotype with a few counts. J is TRBJ2-2 and V is TRBV9, with D possibly being TRBD1 (6 bases). Germline CDR1 is SGDLS and CDR2 is YYNGEE. Trimming removed 2 bases from V and 7 bases from J, with 15 bases in between. The CDR3 covers 15 residues. In nucleotides, the CDR3 is TGTGCCAGCAGCGTTAGGGGACATTCTGGCGGGGAGCTGTTTTTT. Residues: CASSVRGHSGGELFF.

A few counts support this clonotype. The germline gene is not matched at one end of the junction; a read error may be the cause. The chain uses TRBV14 and TRBJ2-1; 7 bases agree with TRBD2. Germline V gives CDR1 SGHDN, CDR2 FVKESK. The CDR3 totals 15 residues. As DNA, the CDR3 is TGTGCCAGCAGCCAAGCCGGGAGGTCCTCCAATGAGCAGTTCTTC. It yields the protein CASSQAGRSSNEQFF.

In this sample, this clonotype turned up once. The chain employs TRBV6-5 and TRBJ1-6; possibly TRBD1 for D (5 bases). The CDR3 runs to 18 residues. Trimming took 0 bases from V and 0 from J, leaving 12 bases between them. Germline CDR1 is MNHEY and CDR2 is SVGAGI. In DNA, the CDR3 is TGTGCCAGCAGTTACTCGGGGGGGACGGTCTCCTATAATTCACCCCTCCACTTT. It encodes CASSYSGGTVSYNSPLHF.

The chain employs TRBV6-2 or TRBV6-3 and TRBJ2-7; 9 bases match TRBD1. The germline V gene encodes CDR1 MNHEY and CDR2 SVGEGT. This CDR3 is 14 amino acids long. Trimming removed 8 bases from V and 0 bases from J; junction bases left unmatched: 5. This CDR3 reads CASRGTGHSYEQYF. CDR3 sequence (DNA): TGTGCCAGCCGGGGGACAGGGCACTCCTACGAGCAGTACTTC.

V is TRBV27 and J is TRBJ1-1; D is unresolved. The V and J ends lost 0 bases and 4 bases respectively, with 9 bases between them. Germline-derived CDR1 and CDR2 are MNHEY and SMNVEV (reference sequence). The CDR3 has 14 residues. The CDR3 region is CASSLSIVSTEAFF. The CDR3 region has the DNA TGTGCCAGCAGTTTATCGATAGTGAGCACTGAAGCTTTCTTT.

The gene calls are TRBV3-1 and TRBJ2-3; 8 bases are shared with TRBD2. This CDR3 is 19 amino acids long. The ends lost 0 bases at V and 4 bases at J; junction bases unmatched: 15. Germline CDR1 reads LGHDT; CDR2 reads YNNKEL (reference sequence). The CDR3 protein is CASSQDLGLAGRFADTQYF. The CDR3, as DNA: TGTGCCAGCAGCCAAGATCTTGGGCTAGCGGGCAGGTTTGCAGATACGCAGTATTTT.

The J gene is TRBJ2-5, the V gene TRBV9; D is uncertain. The CDR3 sequence is 15 residues long. V dropped 0 bases and J dropped 4 bases, with 13 bases sitting between them. Germline V gives CDR1 SGDLS, CDR2 YYNGEE. The CDR3 is CASSVDPLRTETQYF. CDR3 sequence (DNA): TGTGCCAGCAGCGTAGACCCACTAAGGACAGAGACCCAGTACTTC.

The chain uses TRBV19 and TRBJ2-6; possible D gene TRBD1, 6 bases. Germline lookup yields CDR1 LNHDA and CDR2 SQIVND (reference sequence). CDR3 length equals 15 residues. Trimming shortened V by 1 base and J by 2 bases, and 6 bases separated the two germline ends. CDR3 amino acids: CASSIAGAGANVLTF. Written as DNA, the CDR3 is TGTGCCAGTAGTATAGCAGGGGCTGGGGCCAACGTCCTGACTTTC. Filled out from reference TRBV19 and TRBJ2-6, the complete variable domain reads DGGITQSPKYLFRKEGQNVTLSCEQNLNHDAMYWYRQDPGQGLRLIYYSQIVNDFQKGDIAEGYSVSREKKESFPLTVTSAQKNPTAFYLCASSIAGAGANVLTFGAGSRLTVL.

This rearrangement joins TRBV2 to TRBJ1-2; D uncertain. V lost 4 bases and J lost 8, with 20 bases in between. Germline CDR1 SNHLY, CDR2 FYNNEI. This CDR3 is built from 15 residues. This CDR3 reads CASSVGRSPGSGYTF. The CDR3 bases are TGTGCCAGCAGTGTGGGGAGATCACCCGGGTCCGGCTACACCTTC. Full variable domain (remainder filled in from reference TRBV2 and TRBJ1-2): EPEVTQTPSHQVTQMGQEVILRCVPISNHLYFYWYRQILGQKVEFLVSFYNNEISEKSEIFDDQFSVERPDGSNFTLKIRSTKLEDSAMYFCASSVGRSPGSGYTFGSGTRLTVV.

The chain combines TRBV20-1 with TRBJ2-7, with D hard to call. The CDR3 contains 13 residues. The V and J ends lost 5 bases and 0 bases respectively, with 11 bases between them. Germline V CDR1 and CDR2: DFQATT, SNEGSKA (reference sequence). CDR3 nucleotides: TGCAGTGCTCGCAGTCAGAGCTCCTACGAGCAGTACTTC. It translates to CSARSQSSYEQYF.

This chain connects TRBV29-1 to TRBJ1-2, with unresolved D. The CDR3 has 12 residues. Trimming shortened V by 1 base and J by 2 bases, and 5 bases separated the two germline ends. The germline V gene has CDR1 SQVTM and CDR2 ANQGSEA. The CDR3 DNA follows: TGCAGCGTTGAAGCAGAGAACTATGGCTACACCTTC. Translated: CSVEAENYGYTF.

CDR3 amino acids: CASSPGLAGLTYQETQYF. In DNA form, the CDR3 reads TGTGCCAGCAGCCCGGGACTAGCGGGCCTTACATACCAAGAGACCCAGTACTTC. The chain combines TRBV7-2 with TRBJ2-5; TRBD2 aligns across 12 bases. Looked up from germline, CDR1 is SGHTA and CDR2 is FQGNSA. V lost 5 bases and J lost 0; bases outside the gene matches: 10. This CDR3 has 18 amino acids.

This clonotype was seen only a few times. The chain is built from TRBV11-2 and TRBJ2-5; 7 bases map to TRBD2. Germline V gene sequence: CDR1 SGHAT, CDR2 FQNNGV. This CDR3 has 15 amino acids. J lost 2 bases, V lost 4 bases, and 7 bases had no gene match. CDR3 loop: CASSSGWGGQETQYF. The DNA of the CDR3 is TGTGCCAGCAGCTCCGGATGGGGGGGGCAAGAGACCCAGTACTTC. Looking up the rest from reference TRBV11-2 and TRBJ2-5 gives the full variable domain: EAGVAQSPRYKIIEKRQSVAFWCNPISGHATLYWYQQILGQGPKLLIQFQNNGVVDDSQLPKDRFSAERLKGVDSTLKIQPAKLEDSAVYLCASSSGWGGQETQYFGPGTRLLVL.

V gene TRBV7-9 combines with J gene TRBJ1-5, with no clear D. Trimming removed 2 bases from V and 2 bases from J, with 7 bases in between. The CDR3 extends over 14 amino acids. Germline CDR1 and CDR2: SEHNR and FQNEAQ (reference sequence). The CDR3 is CASSLPLGNQPQHF. The CDR3 DNA is TGTGCCAGCAGCTTACCCTTGGGCAATCAGCCCCAGCATTTT.

Many counts were recorded for this clonotype. V usage is TRBV7-2 and J usage is TRBJ1-1, with D uncertain. The CDR3 has 13 residues. CDR1 is SGHTA, CDR2 FQGNSA, per germline. V was trimmed by 5 bases and J by 0 bases, leaving 7 bases between them. The CDR3 sequence: CASSPEMNTEAFF. In DNA, the CDR3 is TGTGCCAGCAGCCCTGAAATGAACACTGAAGCTTTCTTT.

The chain couples TRBV7-9 to TRBJ2-3; 9 bases align to TRBD1. The length of the CDR3 is 15 residues. Germline V lookup: CDR1 SEHNR, CDR2 FQNEAQ (reference sequence). Losses at the gene ends were 6 bases for V and 4 bases for J; bases not matched to a gene: 8. This chain's CDR3 is CASRKRDREADTQYF. The CDR3 coding sequence is TGTGCCAGCAGAAAGCGGGACAGGGAGGCAGATACGCAGTATTTT.